This is a list of T cell receptor beta chains from one sample in a study of PD-1 blockade in classical Hodgkin lymphoma. This table comes from immunoSEQ multiplex PCR, and its TCRdb copy is limited to in-frame clones, with some not included. This table holds fewer than 40,000 clones, roughly 89% found once. What was sequenced was CD4+ T cells from blood. These receptors came from a human donor with classical Hodgkin lymphoma. CDR3s include the opening cysteine and the closing phenylalanine or tryptophan.

CDR3,J,V
CASSIDRVFAFF,TRBJ1-1,TRBV13
CASSSGTGSTDTQYF,TRBJ2-3,TRBV5-8
CASSLRRLLQETQYF,TRBJ2-5,TRBV7-2
CASSQVGSGRSAYNEQFF,TRBJ2-1,TRBV4-1
CASSRDREKYEQYF,TRBJ2-7,TRBV13
CASRTSGGYSYNEQFF,TRBJ2-1,TRBV11-2
CASSPLRHQETQYF,TRBJ2-5,TRBV18
CASSKGSLYEQYF,TRBJ2-7,TRBV28
CASSRTVSTDTQYF,TRBJ2-3,TRBV6-6
CASSLPQGVQPQHF,TRBJ1-5,TRBV28
CASSLDGASPYEQYF,TRBJ2-7,TRBV5-1
CASSSQGISGNTIYF,TRBJ1-3,TRBV5-1
CASSAILLSGQPQHF,TRBJ1-5,TRBV2
CAWSRGVSYNEQFF,TRBJ2-1,TRBV30
CASSVIAGGKETQYF,TRBJ2-5,TRBV5-1
CASSLSGTRLEQFF,TRBJ2-1,TRBV7-2
CASSRGQGITGELFF,TRBJ2-2,TRBV14
CASGSTGEGTGELFF,TRBJ2-2,TRBV12-5
CASSIAASIGLFF,TRBJ2-2,TRBV19
CASSLTGSTDTQYF,TRBJ2-3,TRBV11-3